Included here is one T cell receptor (beta chain) sequence, with context. Its antigen is still unknown. This CDR3 has 15 residues. V was cut by 8 bases and J by 5 bases, with 22 bases left in between. Germline V gene data show CDR1 as MNHNS and CDR2 as SASEGT. Study-wide results and limits: Greatest tumor Treg TCR overlap was with tumor naive CD4+ cells.

Semi-nested PCR with Nested Universal Primer A followed constant-region reverse priming of full-length variable regions. MiXCR, applied by TCRdb to the 5' RACE reads, yields one record per CDR3 protein. The data show 60,000 to 65,000 distinct CDR3 sequences, approximately 23% seen once. Memory CD4+ cells were defined as CD4+CD45RO+CD25-. The sequence was collected from a female donor with breast cancer. The V gene is TRBV6-1, the J gene TRBJ2-7; D not resolved. What was sequenced was memory CD4+ T cells sorted from a lymph node. Subset in this sample: memory CD4+ T cells, CD4+CD45RO+CD25-. The CDR3 protein is CASSSVRARPNEQYF. The DNA for the CDR3 is TGTGCCAGCTCCTCGGTCCGGGCCCGGCCCAACGAGCAGTACTTC.